The 18 T cell receptor beta chains below all came from one sample that was sequenced in a study of Ad26.COV2.S vaccination and SARS-CoV-2 variants. Using immunoSEQ multiplex PCR, the repertoire was profiled, and TCRdb retains in-frame clones only, with some absent. The sample gives under 500,000 clones, roughly 90% of which show up once; about 1.7% is in the top ten. Treatment described: around 19 received Ad26.COV2.S at low or high dose, single or two shots; roughly five received placebo; per-sample allocation not given. After the first vaccine or placebo injection, samples were drawn on day 63. The material was peripheral blood, obtained in a trial of Ad26.COV2.S vaccine versus placebo. These receptors originate from a person between 18 and 65 years old who received the Ad26.COV2.S COVID-19 vaccine or a placebo.

The chain recombines TRBV5-1 with TRBJ2-5, with 11 bases matching TRBD1. Unmatched junction bases numbered 7, after V lost 0 bases and J lost 6 bases. The CDR3 is 16 residues long. From germline, CDR1 is SGHRS and CDR2 YFSETQ. In nucleotides, the CDR3 is TGCGCCAGCAGCTTGGGGGGACAGGGGGTCAAACAGACCCAGTACTTC. Its translation is CASSLGGQGVKQTQYF.

The chain employs TRBV5-1 and TRBJ1-2; TRBD1 agrees at 11 bases. Looked up from germline, CDR1 is SGHRS and CDR2 is YFSETQ. Trimming cost V 0 bases and J 4 bases; bases outside gene matches: 2. CDR3 length equals 15 residues. The CDR3 DNA reads as TGCGCCAGCAGCTTGGGGGACAGGGGGGCCTATGGCTACACCTTC. It codes for CASSLGDRGAYGYTF.

As DNA, the CDR3 is TGTGCCAGCAGCTTAGGACCGTCCTTAAAGAATTCACCCCTCCACTTT. Translated, it gives CASSLGPSLKNSPLHF. The V gene is TRBV7-7, the J gene TRBJ1-6; no clear D gene. Trimming cost V 1 base and J 7 bases, with 14 bases left between them. Per germline, CDR1 SSHAT and CDR2 FNYEAQ (reference sequence). The CDR3 extends over 16 amino acids.

The sample holds a few counts of this clone. The rearrangement links TRBV5-1 to TRBJ2-7, with a possible D match to TRBD2 (7 bases). Germline CDR1 and CDR2: SGHRS and YFSETQ. There are 14 residues in the CDR3. Between the trimmed V and J ends, which lost 3 bases and 3 bases, there was a span of 13 bases. The CDR3 protein is CASSWGGRNYEQYF. The CDR3 region has the DNA TGCGCCAGCAGCTGGGGGGGCAGAAACTACGAGCAGTACTTC.

The chain couples TRBV18 to TRBJ2-1, with no clear D. Germline V gene lookup returns CDR1 KGHSH and CDR2 LQKENI. The V and J ends lost 0 bases and 0 bases respectively, with 9 bases between them. The CDR3 sequence is 16 residues long. CDR3 region: CASSPPRRASYNEQFF. CDR3 sequence (DNA): TGTGCCAGCTCACCACCGAGACGGGCCTCCTACAATGAGCAGTTCTTC. The complete variable domain, with remaining parts taken from reference TRBV18 and TRBJ2-1, reads NAGVMQNPRHLVRRRGQEARLRCSPMKGHSHVYWYRQLPEEGLKFMVYLQKENIIDESGMPKERFSAEFPKEGPSILRIQQVVRGDSAAYFCASSPPRRASYNEQFFGPGTRLTVL.

The V and J genes are TRBV7-8 and TRBJ2-7; 7 nucleotides line up with TRBD1. This CDR3 has 15 residues. V was clipped by 4 bases and J by 3 bases; unmatched bases: 9. Germline loops: CDR1 SGHVS, CDR2 FQNEAQ. CDR3 sequence (DNA): TGTGCCAGCAGCTCGGACGGACAGGCTGTCTACGAGCAGTACTTC. This gives the protein CASSSDGQAVYEQYF.

The rearrangement links TRBV12-5 to TRBJ2-1; D is perhaps TRBD2 (6 bases). The CDR3 has 12 residues. Germline V gene lookup returns CDR1 LGHNT and CDR2 FRNRAP. The V and J ends lost 2 bases and 15 bases respectively, with 14 bases between them. CDR3 coding DNA: TGTGCTAGTGGTTTGTCAGTAGCGGAACGGTTCTTC. Translation gives CASGLSVAERFF. Based on the CDR3 plus reference TRBV12-5 and TRBJ2-1, the full variable domain is DARVTQTPRHKVTEMGQEVTMRCQPILGHNTVFWYRQTMMQGLELLAYFRNRAPLDDSGMPKDRFSAEMPDATLATLKIQPSEPRDSAVYFCASGLSVAERFFGPGTRLTVL.

The V and J genes are TRBV5-4 and TRBJ2-5, with 8 bases identical to TRBD2. The CDR3 loop spans 18 amino acids. Germline V gene data show CDR1 as SGHNT and CDR2 as YYREEE (reference sequence). V shed 4 bases, J shed 0 bases, and the junction held 14 bases outside the gene matches. Written as DNA, the CDR3 is TGTGCCAGCAGCGCTTTTCGGATCGAGCGGGGGAACCAAGAGACCCAGTACTTC. Amino acids: CASSAFRIERGNQETQYF.

The chain joins TRBV7-8 to TRBJ1-1; D may be TRBD1 (5 bases). CDR3 size: 13 residues. With 3 bases removed from V and 2 bases from J, the gap between germline ends came to 7 bases. Germline CDR1 is SGHVS and CDR2 is FQNEAQ. This CDR3 reads CASSFGGNTEAFF. The CDR3 coding sequence is TGTGCCAGCAGCTTCGGGGGAAACACTGAAGCTTTCTTT.

The rearrangement links TRBV15 to TRBJ1-1, with a tentative D call TRBD1 (6 bases). CDR3 length equals 17 residues. The V end was cut by 0 bases, the J end by 2 bases, with 16 bases between. CDR1 is LNHNV, CDR2 YYDKDF, per germline (reference sequence). CDR3 amino acids: CATSRDRLGGGNTEAFF. The CDR3 DNA follows: TGTGCCACCAGCAGAGATAGATTGGGAGGGGGAAACACTGAAGCTTTCTTT.

The rearrangement links TRBV29-1 to TRBJ1-1, with D unclear. Germline assignment: CDR1 SQVTM and CDR2 ANQGSEA. The ends were cut back, 1 base at V and 5 bases at J, with 14 bases in the middle. This CDR3 has 14 residues. CDR3 loop: CSVEVDDRWTEAFF. The CDR3 bases are TGCAGCGTTGAAGTCGATGACCGGTGGACTGAAGCTTTCTTT.

This clone was observed a single time. This sequence joins TRBV6-5 and TRBJ2-1; possible D gene TRBD2, 6 bases. The CDR3 is made up of 15 amino acids. The V end lost 3 bases, the J end lost 3 bases, and 12 bases lay between the germline ends. CDR1 is MNHEY, CDR2 SVGAGI, per germline. In DNA, the CDR3 is TGTGCCAGCAGTTATAAGGGACTCTACTACAATGAGCAGTTCTTC. Protein sequence: CASSYKGLYYNEQFF.

The J gene is TRBJ2-7, the V gene TRBV27; 8 bases fit TRBD2. Trimming removed 8 bases from V and 2 bases from J; junction bases left unmatched: 5. Germline CDR1 and CDR2: MNHEY and SMNVEV (reference sequence). The CDR3 consists of 13 residues. Here the CDR3 reads CASSSGGTYEQYF. CDR3 nucleotides: TGTGCCAGCTCAAGCGGGGGCACCTACGAGCAGTACTTC.

The chain uses TRBV5-4 and TRBJ2-7; D is possibly TRBD1 or TRBD2 (5 bases each). CDR1 is SGHNT, CDR2 YYREEE, per germline (reference sequence). The V end was cut by 4 bases, the J end by 2 bases, with 10 bases between. There are 13 residues in the CDR3. The CDR3 region has the DNA TGTGCCAGCAGCGGGGGACGGACCTACGAGCAGTACTTC. Its protein is CASSGGRTYEQYF. Looking up the rest from reference TRBV5-4 and TRBJ2-7 gives the full variable domain: ETGVTQSPTHLIKTRGQQVTLRCSSQSGHNTVSWYQQALGQGPQFIFQYYREEENGRGNFPPRFSGLQFPNYSSELNVNALELDDSALYLCASSGGRTYEQYFGPGTRLTVT.

This chain uses TRBV24-1 with TRBJ2-2, with D perhaps TRBD1 or TRBD2 (5 bases each). Germline lookup yields CDR1 KGHDR and CDR2 SFDVKD. V lost 3 bases to trimming and J lost 6 bases, with 13 bases between them. This CDR3 is built from 15 residues. The CDR3: CATSDRDEGAGELFF. The DNA of the CDR3 is TGTGCCACCAGTGATAGGGACGAGGGCGCCGGGGAGCTGTTTTTT.

The chain recombines TRBV4-1 with TRBJ2-5; maybe TRBD2 (5 bases). Germline-derived CDR1 and CDR2 are MGHRA and YSYEKL. The length of the CDR3 is 14 residues. Trimming pared 1 base from V and 6 bases from J, leaving 12 bases between. CDR3 region: CASSQAFSAKTQYF. The CDR3 nucleotides read TGCGCCAGCAGCCAAGCTTTTAGCGCCAAGACCCAGTACTTC.

The DNA for the CDR3 is TGTGCCAGCAGTTACAGGGCGGTCGGGCAGTACTTC. It is translated as CASSYRAVGQYF. This chain links TRBV12-3 or TRBV12-4 with TRBJ2-7, with D possibly TRBD1 on 6 matching bases. Trimming took 4 bases from V and 9 from J, leaving 13 bases between them. The length of the CDR3 is 12 residues.

The V call is TRBV5-1, the J call TRBJ2-3, with D tentatively TRBD2 (5 bases). The CDR3 consists of 15 residues. Per germline, CDR1 SGHRS and CDR2 YFSETQ. Trimming removed 3 bases from V and 3 bases from J, with 14 bases in between. Here the CDR3 DNA reads TGCGCCAGCAGCTCCGACTACGTGGCTACAGATACGCAGTATTTT. Its translation is CASSSDYVATDTQYF.